Below are 20 T cell receptor beta chains sequenced from a single sample in a study of T cell clonality in common variable immunodeficiency. Clones were read by immunoSEQ multiplex PCR, and TCRdb kept only the in-frame ones, dropping some. The sample shows tens of thousands of clones, none of them appearing just once. Sequencing was done on a sample of peripheral blood mononuclear cells. These TCRs come from a person between 18 and 75 years old in good health.

This clone was seen at least ten times. The read terminates 3 residues ahead of where the CDR3 ends, so the germline J gene completes it. The genes are TRBV5-4 and TRBJ2-3; 7 positions agree with TRBD1. The CDR3 spans 15 residues. The trim removed 5 bases at V and 0 bases at J, leaving 6 bases unmatched. The germline gives CDR1 SGHNT, CDR2 YYREEE (reference sequence). The CDR3 DNA, read in part, is TGTGCCAGCAGACCCGGACAGGAGAGCACAGATACG. Its translation is CASRPGQESTDT. The full CDR3 sequence reads CASRPGQESTDTQYF.

This clone occurred many times. Read sequence stops 3 residues before the CDR3 end, and the germline J gene provides the missing end. This sequence joins TRBV7-9 and TRBJ2-7, with 7 bases identical to TRBD1. V shed 1 base and J 3 bases; nucleotides not matched to a gene: 3. In germline, CDR1 is SEHNR, CDR2 FQNEAQ (reference sequence). The CDR3 is 14 residues long. CDR3 bases read: TGTGCCAGCAGCTTAGGCCAGGGGGACTACGAG. This translates into CASSLGQGDYE. The complete CDR3 reads CASSLGQGDYEQYF.

This clone was picked up many times. The junction does not match germline at one end; this may be a read error. The CDR3 end lies 3 residues beyond the end of the read and is filled in from the germline J gene. The rearrangement links TRBV14 to TRBJ1-2, with D uncertain. Germline V CDR1 and CDR2: SGHDN, FVKESK. This CDR3 has 12 amino acids. Here the CDR3 reads CASNQEAYGYTF. CDR3 DNA (partial): TGTGCCAGCAACCAAGAAGCCTATGGC.

This clone was seen many times. The CDR3 end lies 3 residues beyond the end of the read and is filled in from the germline J gene. This chain joins TRBV7-7 and TRBJ2-1; 9 bases are a match to TRBD2. The germline gives CDR1 SSHAT, CDR2 FNYEAQ (reference sequence). V lost 3 bases, J lost 5 bases, and 5 bases stayed unmatched. The CDR3 length is 15 residues. The CDR3 loop reads CASSFEAGGNNEQFF. CDR3 DNA, as far as it was read: TGTGCCAGCAGCTTCGAAGCGGGAGGCAACAATGAG.

Details on this clone: From the germline J gene comes the end of the CDR3, since the read stops 3 residues before it. J is TRBJ2-5 and V is TRBV2, with D maybe TRBD1 (6 bases). Trimming stripped 2 bases from V and 5 bases from J, with 18 bases between. CDR1 and CDR2 from the germline V gene are SNHLY and FYNNEI. The CDR3 has 16 residues. CDR3 amino acids: CASSELPAGVGETQYF. The CDR3 DNA, read in part, is TGTGCCAGCAGTGAACTCCCGGCAGGGGTGGGGGAGACC.

This clone was picked up many times. The read ends 3 residues before the CDR3 terminus; that terminus is restored from the germline J gene. V and J are TRBV29-1 and TRBJ2-5, with 8 positions matching TRBD2. V lost 8 bases to trimming and J lost 2 bases; unmatched junction nucleotides: 10. The CDR3 is 14 residues long. Looked up from germline, CDR1 is SQVTM and CDR2 is ANQGSEA. The DNA read from the CDR3 is TGCAGCTCCTCGGGGGGGGCGCGACAAGAGACC. Amino acids: CSSSGGARQET. The full CDR3 protein reads CSSSGGARQETQYF.

This clone was found many times. This CDR3 is CASSRGRYYEQYF. The part of the CDR3 DNA that was read is TGTGCCAGCAGCCGCGGGAGATACTACGAG. The chain is built from TRBV7-2 and TRBJ2-7; 7 positions match TRBD2. The read terminates 3 residues before the CDR3 end, so the remaining end is supplied by the germline J gene. Germline-derived CDR1 and CDR2 are SGHTA and FQGNSA. V was pared by 5 bases and J by 3 bases, with 4 bases of the junction left unmatched. The length of the CDR3 is 13 residues.

This clone was seen at least ten times. Sequencing ends 3 residues short of the CDR3 end; the germline J gene provides the rest. This sequence joins TRBV6-1 and TRBJ2-7; 7 positions agree with TRBD2. V shed 4 bases and J 2 bases; nucleotides not matched to a gene: 11. CDR3 size: 16 residues. Looked up from germline, CDR1 is MNHNS and CDR2 is SASEGT. Incomplete CDR3 DNA: TGTGCCAGCAGTGTAGTGGGGGGGATGGTCGCCTACGAG. It yields the protein CASSVVGGMVAYE. The entire CDR3 protein reads CASSVVGGMVAYEQYF.

This clone showed up many times. The read comes to an end 3 residues before the CDR3 does, leaving the germline J gene to fill in the end. The rearrangement joins TRBV20-1 to TRBJ2-2; 7 bases agree with TRBD1. CDR1 DFQATT and CDR2 SNEGSKA come from the germline V gene (reference sequence). V shed 4 bases, J shed 6 bases, and the junction held 5 bases outside the gene matches. This CDR3 is 13 amino acids long. Partial CDR3 DNA: TGCAGTGCTAACAGGGGTCAGGCCGGGGAG. Protein product: CSANRGQAGE. The entire CDR3 is CSANRGQAGELFF.

This clone was found many times. The CDR3 extends 3 residues past the end of the read, so its final part is completed from the germline J gene. This rearrangement joins TRBV12-5 to TRBJ2-7, with 13 bases that match TRBD2. Trimming cost V 7 bases and J 2 bases; bases outside gene matches: 5. The germline V gene encodes CDR1 LGHNT and CDR2 FRNRAP. The CDR3 is made up of 15 amino acids. CDR3: CASAAGLAGAYEQYF. The CDR3 DNA, read in part, is TGTGCTAGTGCCGCAGGACTAGCGGGGGCCTACGAG.

The sample holds many counts of this clone. The read ends 3 residues early relative to the CDR3; the germline J gene fills the gap. The genes are TRBV5-1 and TRBJ1-4, with TRBD1 as a possible D gene (6 bases). This CDR3 is 16 amino acids long. Trimming took 0 bases from V and 0 from J, leaving 9 bases between them. Germline CDR1 and CDR2: SGHRS and YFSETQ. The DNA read from the CDR3 is TGCGCCAGCAGCTTGGGGGGGCTTCCAACTAATGAAAAA. It codes for CASSLGGLPTNEK. The full CDR3 sequence reads CASSLGGLPTNEKLFF.

This clone was detected ten times or more. Coverage ceases 3 residues before the CDR3 finishes, and the germline J gene fills in the end. The rearrangement joins TRBV20-1 to TRBJ2-1; possible D gene TRBD2, 5 bases. V lost 1 base, J lost 2 bases, and 9 bases lay in between. The CDR3 consists of 14 residues. In germline, CDR1 is DFQATT, CDR2 SNEGSKA (reference sequence). The CDR3 sequence is CSARGGGPYNEQFF. Partial CDR3 DNA: TGCAGTGCTAGAGGCGGCGGGCCCTACAATGAG.

This clone was detected many times. The sequence runs out 3 residues before the end of the CDR3; the remainder is reconstructed from the germline J gene. The rearrangement links TRBV10-3 to TRBJ1-2, with 7 bases fitting TRBD1. This CDR3 is built from 14 residues. Trimming took 10 bases from V and 0 from J; bases not matched to a gene: 8. Germline V gene lookup returns CDR1 ENHRY and CDR2 SYGVKD. The CDR3 protein is CATLGTATNYGYTF. Partial CDR3 DNA: TGTGCCACCTTGGGGACAGCCACTAACTATGGC.

This clone appeared many times. The CDR3 end is not reached by the read, which stops 3 residues before it; the germline J gene fills it in. The chain recombines TRBV7-7 with TRBJ2-7; perhaps TRBD2 as D (6 bases). Trimming stripped 2 bases from V and 6 bases from J, with 14 bases between. The CDR3 contains 14 residues. Germline CDR1 is SSHAT and CDR2 is FNYEAQ (reference sequence). The sequenced CDR3 bases are TGTGCCAGCAGCTTAAATGAAGCGGAGGGCGAG. It specifies CASSLNEAEGE. Given in full, the CDR3 is CASSLNEAEGEQYF.

At least ten counts were recorded for this clone. The sequenced part of the CDR3 DNA is TGTGCCAGCAGTCTCACCCCGGGGACTAGCGGGACCTACGAG. This encodes CASSLTPGTSGTYE. The full CDR3 reads CASSLTPGTSGTYEQYF. The gene calls are TRBV28 and TRBJ2-7; 13 bases fit TRBD2. The read comes to an end 3 residues before the CDR3 does, leaving the germline J gene to fill in the end. CDR1 MDHEN and CDR2 SYDVKM come from the germline V gene. The CDR3 has 17 amino acids. Losses at the gene ends were 5 bases for V and 2 bases for J; bases not matched to a gene: 9.

This clone occurred many times. The read ends 3 residues shy of where the CDR3 ends; the end is completed using the germline J gene. The chain uses TRBV7-9 and TRBJ1-2; D ambiguous. This CDR3 spans 12 amino acids. V was clipped by 5 bases and J by 5 bases, with 9 bases between them. The germline V gene has CDR1 SEHNR and CDR2 FQNEAQ (reference sequence). The sequenced CDR3 bases are TGTGCCAGCAGCCCTACCGGTTATGGC. It codes for CASSPTGYG. The entire CDR3 is CASSPTGYGYTF. The full variable domain, completed using reference TRBV7-9 and TRBJ1-2, is DTGVSQNPRHKITKRGQNVTFRCDPISEHNRLYWYRQTLGQGPEFLTYFQNEAQLEKSRLLSDRFSAERPKGSFSTLEIQRTEQGDSAMYLCASSPTGYGYTFGSGTRLTVV.

This clone was recorded many times. The read finishes 3 residues shy of the CDR3 end, and the germline J gene is used to complete it. V gene TRBV5-1 combines with J gene TRBJ2-3, with 9 bases fitting TRBD1. Germline-derived CDR1 and CDR2 are SGHRS and YFSETQ. The CDR3 is 16 amino acids. J was trimmed by 4 bases and V by 0 bases; bases with no gene match: 6. The covered CDR3 bases are TGCGCCAGCAGCTTGGGACAGGGGGGGAAATCAGATACG. Amino acids: CASSLGQGGKSDT. The full CDR3 reads CASSLGQGGKSDTQYF. The full variable domain, with the rest looked up from reference TRBV5-1 and TRBJ2-3, is KAGVTQTPRYLIKTRGQQVTLSCSPISGHRSVSWYQQTPGQGLQFLFEYFSETQRNKGNFPGRFSGRQFSNSRSEMNVSTLELGDSALYLCASSLGQGGKSDTQYFGPGTRLTVL.

There are many counts of this clone. The CDR3 is cut off 3 residues early in the read; its end comes from the germline J gene. V usage is TRBV6-2 or TRBV6-3 and J usage is TRBJ2-1, with 11 nucleotides matching TRBD2. This CDR3 has 16 residues. The junction had 4 bases not matched to a gene; V was cut back by 0 bases and J by 6 bases. Germline V gives CDR1 MNHEY, CDR2 SVGEGT. The part of the CDR3 DNA that was read is TGTGCCAGCAGTTACTCGACTAGCGGGGCCACCAATGAG. This gives the protein CASSYSTSGATNE. The whole CDR3 sequence is CASSYSTSGATNEQFF.

This clone occurred many times. The CDR3 end lies 3 residues beyond the end of the read and is filled in from the germline J gene. The chain is built from TRBV6-2 or TRBV6-3 and TRBJ2-4; D gene uncertain. Trimming stripped 6 bases from V and 8 bases from J, with 8 bases between. The germline gives CDR1 MNHEY, CDR2 SVGEGT. The CDR3 runs to 11 residues. The CDR3 bases that were read are TGTGCCAGCAGCCTCGGTGACATT. Residues: CASSLGDI. The whole CDR3 protein is CASSLGDIQYF.

This clone was seen ten or more times. The read stops 3 residues short of the end of the CDR3; the missing end is completed from the germline J gene. The chain links TRBV19 to TRBJ1-5; 7 bases match TRBD1. The V gene end was trimmed by 4 bases and the J gene end by 5 bases; junction bases not matched to a gene: 8. Germline V gene sequence: CDR1 LNHDA, CDR2 SQIVND (reference sequence). The CDR3 extends over 15 amino acids. Partial CDR3 DNA: TGTGCCAGTAGTAGGACAGGTGGGGGAGATCAGCCC. It yields the protein CASSRTGGGDQP. The whole CDR3 region reads CASSRTGGGDQPQHF. The full variable domain, its missing parts supplied by reference TRBV19 and TRBJ1-5, is DGGITQSPKYLFRKEGQNVTLSCEQNLNHDAMYWYRQDPGQGLRLIYYSQIVNDFQKGDIAEGYSVSREKKESFPLTVTSAQKNPTAFYLCASSRTGGGDQPQHFGDGTRLSIL.